One and the same sample provided the 14 T cell receptor beta chains below, sequenced in a study of blood T cell repertoires in COVID-19. Profiling relied on immunoSEQ multiplex PCR, and the TCRdb table lists in-frame clones only, not all of them. The data hold about 280,000 clones, with roughly 90% observed a single time. The sequenced sample was PBMCs or T cells enriched from blood (not recorded which). The origin of the receptors is a woman aged 18-35 years with acute COVID-19.

This sequence joins TRBV3-1 (or the pseudogene TRBV3-2) and TRBJ2-7, with D possibly being TRBD2 (6 bases). Germline assignment: CDR1 LGHDT and CDR2 YNNKEL (reference sequence). Trimming shortened V by 3 bases and J by 0 bases, and 12 bases separated the two germline ends. The CDR3 is 15 residues long. CDR3 bases: TGTGCCAGCAGCCAGGGTCTAGCGCACTCCTACGAGCAGTACTTC. Translating it yields CASSQGLAHSYEQYF.

The rearrangement links TRBV11-2 to TRBJ2-5; 10 nucleotides match TRBD1. The ends lost 5 bases at V and 2 bases at J; junction bases unmatched: 8. Per the germline V gene, CDR1 is SGHAT and CDR2 is FQNNGV. The CDR3 covers 16 residues. This CDR3 reads CASSDGTGVKQETQYF. The CDR3 region has the DNA TGTGCCAGCAGCGACGGGACAGGGGTTAAACAAGAGACCCAGTACTTC.

V is TRBV6-2 or TRBV6-3 and J is TRBJ2-2; the match to TRBD2 covers 9 bases. The ends lost 0 bases at V and 3 bases at J; junction bases unmatched: 5. This CDR3 has 17 amino acids. Germline V gene data show CDR1 as MNHEY and CDR2 as SVGEGT. This CDR3 reads CASSYSSLAGYTGELFF. The CDR3, as DNA: TGTGCCAGCAGTTACTCGAGTCTAGCGGGGTACACCGGGGAGCTGTTTTTT.

The chain joins TRBV6-2 or TRBV6-3 to TRBJ1-5, with D tentatively TRBD1 (5 bases). V was shortened by 3 bases and J by 5 bases, with 11 bases between the two germline ends. Looked up from germline, CDR1 is MNHEY and CDR2 is SVGEGT. This CDR3 spans 14 amino acids. DNA of the CDR3: TGTGCCAGCAGTTATCAGGGATCCCATCAGCCCCAGCATTTT. Its translation is CASSYQGSHQPQHF.

The chain is built from TRBV2 and TRBJ1-5; no definite D call. Germline V gene lookup returns CDR1 SNHLY and CDR2 FYNNEI. CDR3 length: 15 amino acids. The V end was cut by 5 bases, the J end by 4 bases, with 15 bases between. CDR3 bases: TGTGCCAGCAGTCGGGAACAAGCAATGAATCAGCCCCAGCATTTT. The encoded protein is CASSREQAMNQPQHF.

J is TRBJ2-3 and V is TRBV19; tentative D call: TRBD1 (5 bases). V was shortened by 4 bases and J by 6 bases, with 26 bases between the two germline ends. Germline V lookup: CDR1 LNHDA, CDR2 SQIVND (reference sequence). The CDR3 has 18 residues. As DNA, the CDR3 is TGTGCCAGTAGTACCACAAAAAAGGGGCAATCCGCGTCGGATACGCAGTATTTT. Its protein is CASSTTKKGQSASDTQYF.

The V gene is TRBV7-8, the J gene TRBJ1-1; D is unresolved. CDR1 SGHVS and CDR2 FQNEAQ come from the germline V gene. The CDR3 sequence is 15 residues long. Trimming left V 5 bases short and J 4 bases short, with 17 bases between. CDR3 amino acids: CASSISTGKGTEAFF. Here the CDR3 DNA reads TGTGCCAGCAGCATAAGTACGGGGAAGGGCACTGAAGCTTTCTTT.

The chain is built from TRBV24-1 and TRBJ2-7; no clear D gene. This CDR3 spans 13 amino acids. V was trimmed by 4 bases and J by 6 bases, leaving 12 bases between them. Germline assignment: CDR1 KGHDR and CDR2 SFDVKD. CDR3 nucleotide sequence: TGTGCCACCAGTGACCCCGACACCCTCGAGCAGTACTTC. Translated: CATSDPDTLEQYF.

The chain couples TRBV4-3 to TRBJ2-3; 8 bases are shared with TRBD1. Germline V CDR1 and CDR2: LGHNA, YSLEER. This CDR3 is 18 amino acids long. Trimming at V came to 0 bases and at J to 1 base, leaving 9 bases not matched to a gene. Here the CDR3 reads CASSQDLAGGSRTDTQYF. CDR3 DNA sequence: TGCGCCAGCAGCCAAGATTTGGCAGGGGGCTCTCGCACAGATACGCAGTATTTT.

The rearrangement links TRBV18 to TRBJ2-5; tentatively, D is TRBD1 (6 bases). CDR3 size: 13 residues. Trimming cost V 8 bases and J 3 bases, with 13 bases left between them. Per the germline V gene, CDR1 is KGHSH and CDR2 is LQKENI. Here the CDR3 DNA reads TGTGCCAGCGAACAAAAGGGGGAAGAGACCCAGTACTTC. The encoded protein is CASEQKGEETQYF. The whole variable domain, filled in from reference TRBV18 and TRBJ2-5, reads NAGVMQNPRHLVRRRGQEARLRCSPMKGHSHVYWYRQLPEEGLKFMVYLQKENIIDESGMPKERFSAEFPKEGPSILRIQQVVRGDSAAYFCASEQKGEETQYFGPGTRLLVL.

The genes are TRBV30 and TRBJ2-3; TRBD2 aligns across 10 bases. The germline V gene has CDR1 GTSNPN and CDR2 SVGIG (reference sequence). The CDR3 consists of 13 residues. Trimming at V came to 4 bases and at J to 3 bases, leaving 1 base not matched to a gene. CDR3 nucleotide sequence: TGTGCCTGGATAGCGGGAGGAACAGATACGCAGTATTTT. This codes for CAWIAGGTDTQYF.

The chain employs TRBV21-1 and TRBJ2-5; the table calls TRBD2, which could not be checked here. TRBV21-1 is deemed a pseudogene. CDR3 length equals 13 residues. Written as DNA, the CDR3 is TGTGCCAGCAGCAAGAACTTTCAAGAGACCCAGTACTTC. Translated: CASSKNFQETQYF.

The CDR3 reads CATSVRGSRSTEAFF. CDR3 bases: TGTGCCACCAGCGTTCGAGGGAGTAGGAGCACTGAAGCTTTCTTT. The chain couples TRBV24-1 to TRBJ1-1; D not resolved. The CDR3 contains 15 residues. Looked up from germline, CDR1 is KGHDR and CDR2 is SFDVKD. With 7 bases removed from V and 4 bases from J, the gap between germline ends came to 18 bases.

The J gene is TRBJ2-1, the V gene TRBV18; 12 bases line up with TRBD2. Germline assignment: CDR1 KGHSH and CDR2 LQKENI. Trimming cost V 5 bases and J 4 bases; bases outside gene matches: 6. CDR3 length: 16 amino acids. CDR3 DNA: TGTGCCAGCTCATCACTAGCGGGAGGATCTTACAATGAGCAGTTCTTC. It encodes CASSSLAGGSYNEQFF.